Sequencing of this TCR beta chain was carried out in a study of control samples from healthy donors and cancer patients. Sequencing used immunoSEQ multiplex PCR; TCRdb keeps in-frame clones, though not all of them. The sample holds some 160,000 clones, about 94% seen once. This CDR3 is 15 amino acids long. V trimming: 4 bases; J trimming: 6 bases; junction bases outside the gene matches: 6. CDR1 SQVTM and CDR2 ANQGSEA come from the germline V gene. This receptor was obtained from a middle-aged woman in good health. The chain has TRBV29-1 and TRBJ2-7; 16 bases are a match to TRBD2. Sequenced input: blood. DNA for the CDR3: TGCAGCGTTGTGGGACTAGCGGGAGGGCCTGGCGAGCAGTACTTC. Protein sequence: CSVVGLAGGPGEQYF.